The next 27 T cell receptor beta chains were all read from a single sample in a study of monozygotic twins with inflammatory bowel disease. No DNA is given; TCRdb re-called the 5' RACE reads and lists each CDR3 protein once. The sample table sets out 350,000 to 500,000 distinct CDR3 sequences. Sample: blood. These receptor sequences come from a human donor with ulcerative colitis or Crohn's disease, or a healthy co-twin of an affected twin (not recorded which).

The rearrangement uses TRBV18 and TRBJ1-1. The germline gives CDR1 KGHSH, CDR2 LQKENI. This CDR3 contains 12 residues. The chain's CDR3 is CASSPQRSVAFF.

The V gene is TRBV24-1, the J gene TRBJ2-7; checking the TCRdb D call of TRBD2 is not possible without DNA. The germline V gene encodes CDR1 KGHDR and CDR2 SFDVKD. The CDR3 has 14 residues. CDR3 sequence: CATSDLRAPYEQYF.

V is TRBV4-1 and J is TRBJ1-2; the D gene TCRdb calls, TRBD1, cannot be checked with no DNA. CDR3 length: 15 amino acids. The germline gives CDR1 MGHRA, CDR2 YSYEKL. CDR3 in amino acids: CASSQTGQGWSGYTF.

This chain connects TRBV29-1 to TRBJ2-5; TCRdb gives TRBD1 as the D gene, but with no DNA this cannot be confirmed. This CDR3 comprises 15 residues. Germline-derived CDR1 and CDR2 are SQVTM and ANQGSEA. The CDR3 here is CSVEADRGVGETQYF.

This chain joins TRBV18 and TRBJ2-1; TCRdb indicates TRBD1, and absent DNA this call remains unverified. There are 14 residues in the CDR3. Germline V gives CDR1 KGHSH, CDR2 LQKENI. The CDR3 loop is CASSVLTGDNEQFF.

V usage is TRBV24-1 and J usage is TRBJ1-1; TCRdb names TRBD1, which stays unverified in the absence of DNA. Germline CDR1 and CDR2: KGHDR and SFDVKD. The CDR3 totals 16 residues. CDR3 protein: CATSATSGQTNTEAFF.

This chain connects TRBV7-6 to TRBJ1-2; as DNA is missing, the TRBD1 call by TCRdb cannot be tested. The germline V gene has CDR1 SGHVS and CDR2 FNYEAQ. This CDR3 region has 12 residues. The CDR3 is CASSQDRGGYTF.

This rearrangement joins TRBV7-2 to TRBJ1-3. Germline values: CDR1 SGHTA, CDR2 FQGNSA. CDR3 length: 15 amino acids. CDR3 protein: CASSLVQLSGNTIYF.

The genes are TRBV7-6 and TRBJ2-2; with no DNA, the TCRdb D assignment of TRBD2 cannot be verified. The CDR3 contains 18 residues. Germline V CDR1 and CDR2: SGHVS, FNYEAQ. The CDR3 protein is CASSRAPSGAPVEGELFF.

The V and J genes are TRBV5-1 and TRBJ2-2; with no DNA, the TCRdb D assignment of TRBD1 cannot be verified. CDR3 length: 17 amino acids. The germline V gene has CDR1 SGHRS and CDR2 YFSETQ. CDR3 loop: CASSLGLSSANTGELFF.

The chain has TRBV29-1 and TRBJ2-7; the D gene TCRdb calls, TRBD1, cannot be checked with no DNA. The length of the CDR3 is 15 residues. Germline CDR1 and CDR2: SQVTM and ANQGSEA. The CDR3 sequence is CSVGVFGTVEDEQYF.

The chain recombines TRBV7-2 with TRBJ2-3; TCRdb calls TRBD2, which cannot be checked without DNA. Germline V lookup: CDR1 SGHTA, CDR2 FQGNSA. This CDR3 region has 15 residues. The CDR3 protein is CASSQDGPPRDTQYF. Drawing the rest from reference TRBV7-2 and TRBJ2-3, the complete variable domain is GAGVSQSPSNKVTEKGKDVELRCDPISGHTALYWYRQSLGQGLEFLIYFQGNSAPDKSGLPSDRFSAERTGGSVSTLTIQRTQQEDSAVYLCASSQDGPPRDTQYFGPGTRLTVL.

This chain uses TRBV29-1 with TRBJ2-1; TCRdb's D call, TRBD1, is unchecked because there is no DNA. Germline V gene lookup returns CDR1 SQVTM and CDR2 ANQGSEA. The CDR3 is 15 residues long. This CDR3 is CSVEIPGAVGNEQFF.

The rearrangement uses TRBV5-8 and TRBJ2-3; TCRdb gives TRBD2 as the D gene, but with no DNA this cannot be confirmed. The germline CDR1 and CDR2 sequences are SGHTS and YDEGEE. The CDR3 has 15 amino acids. The CDR3 sequence: CARSSGGFPPDTQYF.

The chain employs TRBV29-1 and TRBJ1-2; TCRdb outputs TRBD1, but without DNA this stays unchecked. The CDR3 has 13 residues. CDR1 SQVTM and CDR2 ANQGSEA come from the germline V gene. The CDR3 here is CSVGRGLEYGYTF. The full variable domain, completed using reference TRBV29-1 and TRBJ1-2, is SAVISQKPSRDICQRGTSLTIQCQVDSQVTMMFWYRQQPGQSLTLIATANQGSEATYESGFVIDKFPISRPNLTFSTLTVSNMSPEDSSIYLCSVGRGLEYGYTFGSGTRLTVV.

The rearrangement links TRBV11-2 to TRBJ2-7; the D call from TCRdb, TRBD2, cannot be confirmed without DNA. Germline CDR1 is SGHAT and CDR2 is FQNNGV. CDR3 length: 15 residues. The CDR3 sequence is CASSLGTSSAYEQYF.

The rearrangement joins TRBV7-2 to TRBJ2-3; TCRdb designates TRBD2, a call that cannot be tested without DNA. The CDR3 length is 16 residues. Germline assignment: CDR1 SGHTA and CDR2 FQGNSA. The CDR3 sequence: CASSPSGSTSTDTQYF.

The chain carries TRBV5-1 and TRBJ1-1; TCRdb reports TRBD1, a call that lacks DNA to check it against. Germline V lookup: CDR1 SGHRS, CDR2 YFSETQ. CDR3 length: 15 amino acids. The CDR3 protein is CASSWGHRDGTEAFF.

The V and J genes are TRBV7-2 and TRBJ2-3; lacking DNA, the TRBD2 call made by TCRdb goes unchecked. The V gene's germline CDR1 is SGHTA and CDR2 FQGNSA. The CDR3 totals 13 residues. The CDR3 sequence is CASSGRTSGARYF.

The J gene is TRBJ2-5, the V gene TRBV9; the TCRdb D gene call, TRBD2, has no DNA to confirm it. The CDR3 is 15 amino acids. Germline assignment: CDR1 SGDLS and CDR2 YYNGEE. CDR3 residues: CASSVVGGIAETQYF.

V and J are TRBV19 and TRBJ2-1; with no DNA, the TCRdb D assignment of TRBD1 cannot be verified. Germline V CDR1 and CDR2: LNHDA, SQIVND (reference sequence). The CDR3 consists of 13 residues. This CDR3 reads CASSPLTGNEQFF.

This chain uses TRBV4-2 with TRBJ2-4. Germline V gene data show CDR1 as LGHNA and CDR2 as YNFKEQ. The CDR3 sequence is 16 residues long. This chain's CDR3 is CASSQVVTIAKNIQYF.

The chain joins TRBV6-6 to TRBJ2-1. In germline, CDR1 is MNHNY, CDR2 SVGAGI (reference sequence). The CDR3 is 14 residues long. The CDR3 loop is CASKGGATYNEQFF.

The rearrangement joins TRBV5-1 to TRBJ2-2. The germline V gene has CDR1 SGHRS and CDR2 YFSETQ. CDR3 length: 14 residues. Here the CDR3 reads CASSLAQNTGELFF.

V and J are TRBV6-5 and TRBJ2-7; lacking DNA, the TRBD2 call made by TCRdb goes unchecked. The CDR3 runs 15 residues. CDR1 and CDR2 (germline): MNHEY, SVGAGI. The CDR3 sequence is CASSYSKRGSYEQYF.

The chain employs TRBV4-2 and TRBJ1-2. Germline V gene lookup returns CDR1 LGHNA and CDR2 YNFKEQ. The CDR3 contains 14 residues. CDR3 sequence reads: CASRTPEGPYGYTF.

The chain has TRBV7-6 and TRBJ2-7; without DNA, the TCRdb call of TRBD1 cannot be checked. The CDR3 loop spans 14 amino acids. The germline CDR1 and CDR2 sequences are SGHVS and FNYEAQ. The CDR3 reads CASSSGTGVGEQYF.